This TCR beta chain was sequenced for a study of blood T cell repertoires in COVID-19. Across the study: There were acute and convalescent COVID-19 samples, and they came from the United States, Italy and Spain. T cells, B-cell-depleted T cells, or PBMCs supplied cDNA or gDNA.

V lost 4 bases, J lost 8 bases, and 12 bases lay in between. CDR1 and CDR2 from the germline V gene are SGHTA and FQGNSA. The CDR3 has 13 amino acids. Authors' analysis steps: Scientists estimated how many nucleated cells there were by amplifying reference gene primers. Generated by immunoSEQ multiplex PCR, the TCRdb table keeps only in-frame clones and is missing some. Clone size and V and J calls were adopted from that table, with D and trimming inferred from the DNA. This table holds some 62,000 clones, around 76% found once. The sequencing input was peripheral blood. The clonotype was recovered from a human donor in a cohort sampled during active COVID-19. The chain combines TRBV7-2 with TRBJ2-1; D uncertain. The CDR3 bases are TGTGCCAGCAGCTCCTATGGGCCGTATGAGCAGTTCTTC. Its translation is CASSSYGPYEQFF.